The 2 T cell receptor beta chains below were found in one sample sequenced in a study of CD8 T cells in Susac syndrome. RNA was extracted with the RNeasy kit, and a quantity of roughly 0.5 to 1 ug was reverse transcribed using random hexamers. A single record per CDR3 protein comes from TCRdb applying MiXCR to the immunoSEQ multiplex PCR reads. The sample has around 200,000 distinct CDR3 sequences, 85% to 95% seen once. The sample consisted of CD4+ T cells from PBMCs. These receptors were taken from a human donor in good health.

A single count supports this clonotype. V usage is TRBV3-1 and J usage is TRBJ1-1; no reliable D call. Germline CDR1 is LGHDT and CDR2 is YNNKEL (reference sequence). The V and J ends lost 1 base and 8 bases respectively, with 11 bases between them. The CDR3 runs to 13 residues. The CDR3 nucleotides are TGTGCCAGCAGCCAAGCAGGACCTTTCGAAGCTTTCTTT. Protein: CASSQAGPFEAFF.

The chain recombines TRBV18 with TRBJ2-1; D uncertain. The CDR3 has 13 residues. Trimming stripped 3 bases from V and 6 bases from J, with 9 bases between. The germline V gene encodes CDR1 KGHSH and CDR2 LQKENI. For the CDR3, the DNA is TGTGCCAGCTCACCGGGTGGGGTCAATGAGCAGTTCTTC. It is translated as CASSPGGVNEQFF.